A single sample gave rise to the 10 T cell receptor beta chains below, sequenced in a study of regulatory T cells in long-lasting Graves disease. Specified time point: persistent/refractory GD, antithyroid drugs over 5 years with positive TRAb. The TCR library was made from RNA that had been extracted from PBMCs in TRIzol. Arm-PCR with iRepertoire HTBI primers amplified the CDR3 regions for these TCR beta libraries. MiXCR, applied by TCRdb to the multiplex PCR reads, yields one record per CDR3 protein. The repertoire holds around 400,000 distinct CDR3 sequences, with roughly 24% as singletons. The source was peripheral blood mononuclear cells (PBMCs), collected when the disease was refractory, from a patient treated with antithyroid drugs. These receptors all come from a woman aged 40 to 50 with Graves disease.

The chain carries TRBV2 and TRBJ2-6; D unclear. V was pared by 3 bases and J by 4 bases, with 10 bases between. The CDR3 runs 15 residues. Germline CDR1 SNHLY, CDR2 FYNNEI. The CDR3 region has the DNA TGTGCCAGCAGTGATGGGGTACCAGGGGCCAACGTCCTGACTTTC. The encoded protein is CASSDGVPGANVLTF.

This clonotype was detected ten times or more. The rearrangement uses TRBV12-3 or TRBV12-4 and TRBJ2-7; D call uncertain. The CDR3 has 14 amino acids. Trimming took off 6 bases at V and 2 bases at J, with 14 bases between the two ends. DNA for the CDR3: TGTGCCAGCAGCCCATTTCACAGCCCCTACGAGCAGTACTTC. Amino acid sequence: CASSPFHSPYEQYF.

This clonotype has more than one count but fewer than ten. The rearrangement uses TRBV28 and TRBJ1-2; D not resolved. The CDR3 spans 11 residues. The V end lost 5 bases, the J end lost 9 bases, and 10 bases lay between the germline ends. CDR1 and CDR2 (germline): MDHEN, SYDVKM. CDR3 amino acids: CASSGWSRYTF. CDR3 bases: TGTGCCAGCAGTGGATGGTCCCGCTACACCTTC.

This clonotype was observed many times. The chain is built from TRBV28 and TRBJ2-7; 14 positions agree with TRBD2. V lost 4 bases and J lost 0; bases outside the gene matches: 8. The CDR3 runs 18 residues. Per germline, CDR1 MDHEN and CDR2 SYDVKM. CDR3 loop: CASSWGGLAGALSYEQYF. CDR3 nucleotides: TGTGCCAGCAGTTGGGGGGGACTAGCGGGAGCCCTCTCCTACGAGCAGTACTTC.

CDR3 sequence reads: CASSLGSGGTEAFF. CDR3 DNA sequence: TGTGCCAGCAGCCTAGGATCGGGAGGCACTGAAGCTTTCTTT. This chain connects TRBV7-3 to TRBJ1-1, with unresolved D. The V gene's germline CDR1 is SGHTA and CDR2 FQGTGA. The length of the CDR3 is 14 residues. Trimming shortened V by 5 bases and J by 4 bases, and 14 bases separated the two germline ends.

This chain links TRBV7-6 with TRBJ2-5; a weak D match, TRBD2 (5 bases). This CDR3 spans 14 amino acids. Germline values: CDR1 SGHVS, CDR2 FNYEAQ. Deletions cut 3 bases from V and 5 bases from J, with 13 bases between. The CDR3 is CASSFEGRWETQYF. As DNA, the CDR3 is TGTGCCAGCAGCTTTGAGGGTCGATGGGAGACCCAGTACTTC. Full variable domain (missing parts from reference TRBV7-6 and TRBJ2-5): GAGVSQSPRYKVTKRGQDVALRCDPISGHVSLYWYRQALGQGPEFLTYFNYEAQQDKSGLPNDRFSAERPEGSISTLTIQRTEQRDSAMYRCASSFEGRWETQYFGPGTRLLVL.

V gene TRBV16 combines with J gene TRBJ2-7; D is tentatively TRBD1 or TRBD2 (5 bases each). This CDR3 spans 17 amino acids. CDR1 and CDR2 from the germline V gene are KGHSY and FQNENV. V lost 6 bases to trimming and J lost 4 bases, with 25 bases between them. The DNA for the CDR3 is TGTGCCAGCAGTCCCGATGGGGGTTTCGTGTCCTCTTACGAGCAGTACTTC. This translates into CASSPDGGFVSSYEQYF.

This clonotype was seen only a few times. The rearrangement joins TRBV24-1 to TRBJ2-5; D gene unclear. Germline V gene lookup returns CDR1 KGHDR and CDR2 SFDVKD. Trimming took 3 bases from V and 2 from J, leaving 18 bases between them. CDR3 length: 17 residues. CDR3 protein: CATSDQTPGRRQETQYF. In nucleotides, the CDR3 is TGTGCCACCAGTGATCAAACGCCAGGCCGAAGACAAGAGACCCAGTACTTC.

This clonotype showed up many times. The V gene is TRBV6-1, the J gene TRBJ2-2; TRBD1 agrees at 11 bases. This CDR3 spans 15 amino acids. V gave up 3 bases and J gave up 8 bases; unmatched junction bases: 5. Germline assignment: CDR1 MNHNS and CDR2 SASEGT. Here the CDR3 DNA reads TGTGCCAGCAGTGAGGGGACAGGGGGAAGAGGGGAGCTGTTTTTT. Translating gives CASSEGTGGRGELFF.

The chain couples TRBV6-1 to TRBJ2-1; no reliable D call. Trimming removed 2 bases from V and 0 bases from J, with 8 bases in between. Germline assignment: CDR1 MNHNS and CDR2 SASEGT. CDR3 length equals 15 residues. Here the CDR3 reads CASSELRSSYNEQFF. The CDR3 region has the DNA TGTGCCAGCAGTGAATTAAGGAGCTCCTACAATGAGCAGTTCTTC.